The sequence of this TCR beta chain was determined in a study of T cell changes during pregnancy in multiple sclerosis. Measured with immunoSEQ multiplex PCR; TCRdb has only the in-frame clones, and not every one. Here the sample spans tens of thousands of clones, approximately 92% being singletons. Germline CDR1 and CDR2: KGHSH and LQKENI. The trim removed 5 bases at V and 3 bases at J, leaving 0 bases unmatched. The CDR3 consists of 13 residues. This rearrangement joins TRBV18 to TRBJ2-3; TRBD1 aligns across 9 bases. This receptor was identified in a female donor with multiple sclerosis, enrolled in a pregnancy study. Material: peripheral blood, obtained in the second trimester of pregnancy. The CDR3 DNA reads TGTGCCAGCTCAGGACAGGGGACAGATACGCAGTATTTT. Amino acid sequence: CASSGQGTDTQYF.